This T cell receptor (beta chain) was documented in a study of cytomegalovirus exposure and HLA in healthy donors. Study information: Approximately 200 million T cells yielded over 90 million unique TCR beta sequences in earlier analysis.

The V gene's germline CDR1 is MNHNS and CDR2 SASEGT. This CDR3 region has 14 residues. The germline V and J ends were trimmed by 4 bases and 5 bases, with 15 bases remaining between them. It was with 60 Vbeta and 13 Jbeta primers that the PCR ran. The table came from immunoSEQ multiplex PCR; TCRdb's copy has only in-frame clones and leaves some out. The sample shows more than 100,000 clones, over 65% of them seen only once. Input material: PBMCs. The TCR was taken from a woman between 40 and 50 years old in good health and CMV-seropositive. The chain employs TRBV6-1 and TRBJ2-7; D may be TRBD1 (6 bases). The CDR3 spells CASSALGRGHEQYF. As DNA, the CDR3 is TGTGCCAGCAGTGCTCTGGGCAGGGGTCACGAGCAGTACTTC.